The clone carrying this TCR beta chain has at least ten counts. Its antigen remains unknown. Deletions cut 6 bases from V and 0 bases from J, with 9 bases between. Germline CDR1 is ENHRY and CDR2 is SYGVKD. This CDR3 comprises 14 residues. Exclusion followed for patients with uncontrolled infection, other autoimmune disease, pregnancy or lactation. The data were taken from a study of T cells in Graves' hyperthyroidism and ophthalmopathy. On the study more broadly: Peripheral blood samples were taken at initial diagnosis, prior to any treatment. Study-level findings and limits: Most clonotypes that expanded in the thyroid above 0.001 also showed up in blood. Ophthalmopathy was predicted by the model a median of approximately 6 months ahead of onset.

What was amplified from RNA transcripts were TCR beta CDR3 regions. The HTBI primer set drove a first-round RT-PCR of the TCR CDR3. Using its own MiXCR run on the multiplex PCR reads, TCRdb lists one record per CDR3 protein. The sample lists 400,000 to 600,000 distinct CDR3 sequences; under 25% were seen once. The specimen sequenced was blood. The receptor was isolated from a man in his late teens or twenties with Graves' hyperthyroidism. V gene TRBV10-3 combines with J gene TRBJ1-3, with D possibly matching TRBD1 (5 bases). The CDR3 sequence: CAIRADISGNTIYF. CDR3 in DNA: TGTGCCATCAGGGCGGACATCTCTGGAAACACCATATATTTT.